Below, 3 T cell receptor beta chains from the same sample are listed, as sequenced in a study of blood T cell repertoires in COVID-19. The method was immunoSEQ multiplex PCR; TCRdb's version includes in-frame clones alone and lacks a portion of them. The table includes 100,000 or so clones, almost 90% detected once. Sequenced: peripheral blood. The receptors were sampled from a human donor in a cohort sampled during active COVID-19.

This clone was seen a handful of times. This chain joins TRBV29-1 and TRBJ2-7; tentative D call: TRBD2 (5 bases). Trimming removed 4 bases from V and 2 bases from J, with 9 bases in between. The germline V gene encodes CDR1 SQVTM and CDR2 ANQGSEA. CDR3 length equals 12 residues. The CDR3 DNA sequence: TGCAGCGTTGGGGAGCCACCCTACGAGCAGTACTTC. Protein product: CSVGEPPYEQYF.

This rearrangement joins TRBV2 to TRBJ2-1; D remains unclear. The germline gives CDR1 SNHLY, CDR2 FYNNEI. V lost 6 bases to trimming and J lost 7 bases, with 7 bases between them. CDR3 length: 11 residues. The CDR3 DNA follows: TGTGCCAGCAGCGGGTTAAATGAGCAGTTCTTC. It yields the protein CASSGLNEQFF.

The gene calls are TRBV4-3 and TRBJ2-7; no clear D gene. This CDR3 is built from 15 residues. V was pared by 3 bases and J by 0 bases, with 12 bases between. CDR1 is LGHNA and CDR2 is YSLEER in the germline V gene. This CDR3 is CASSHHERGSYEQYF. In DNA, the CDR3 is TGCGCCAGCAGCCACCATGAACGCGGCTCCTACGAGCAGTACTTC.